The clone carrying this T cell receptor (beta chain) was counted between two and nine times. This entry comes from a study of T cells in Graves' hyperthyroidism and ophthalmopathy. Study summary: Before any treatment, at initial diagnosis, peripheral blood was collected.

Regions amplified from RNA transcripts were the TCR beta CDR3 regions. The study used the HTBI primer set for a first-round RT-PCR of the TCR CDR3. TCRdb redid the calling of the multiplex PCR reads with MiXCR, one entry per CDR3 protein. Among 300,000 to 450,000 distinct CDR3 sequences listed, about 25% were seen once. Germline V gene sequence: CDR1 SNHLY, CDR2 FYNNEI. The CDR3 is 13 residues long. V lost 6 bases, J lost 1 base, and 2 bases stayed unmatched. The study defined stable Graves' hyperthyroidism as no ophthalmopathy progression within 18 months. Aged 18 to 65, the patients had hyperthyroidism that was newly diagnosed and had lasted under 2 months. Not enrolled were patients with uncontrolled infection, other autoimmune disease, pregnancy or lactation.

The chain couples TRBV2 to TRBJ1-2; 7 bases match TRBD1. Material for sequencing was blood. The TCR was taken from a man in his fifties or sixties with Graves' hyperthyroidism. The CDR3 protein is CASRGDSNYGYTF. CDR3 DNA sequence: TGTGCCAGCAGGGGGGACAGTAACTATGGCTACACCTTC.